What follows is one T cell receptor (beta chain) and its context. This sample was included in a study of blood T cell repertoires in COVID-19. This CDR3 spans 14 amino acids. V was clipped by 2 bases and J by 4 bases, with 14 bases between them. CDR1 and CDR2 (germline): SQVTM, ANQGSEA. Clones were sequenced by immunoSEQ multiplex PCR, and TCRdb holds only the in-frame ones, with some missing. The sample consists of some 290,000 clones, 90% of them appearing once. The receptor was derived from a woman in her twenties or thirties with COVID-19, enrolled during active disease. The chain joins TRBV29-1 to TRBJ1-1, with D unclear. Sequencing was done on a sample of peripheral blood. The CDR3 region is CSVERHSGSTEAFF. CDR3 DNA: TGCAGCGTTGAACGGCATTCGGGGAGCACTGAAGCTTTCTTT. Using reference TRBV29-1 and TRBJ1-1 for the parts outside the CDR3, the full variable domain is SAVISQKPSRDICQRGTSLTIQCQVDSQVTMMFWYRQQPGQSLTLIATANQGSEATYESGFVIDKFPISRPNLTFSTLTVSNMSPEDSSIYLCSVERHSGSTEAFFGQGTRLTVV.